The clone carrying this T cell receptor (beta chain) was detected ten times or more. Its antigen is still unknown. There were at least 5 micrograms of total RNA extracted from every sample. This CDR3 has 13 amino acids. Between the trimmed V and J ends, which lost 2 bases and 8 bases, there was a span of 11 bases. The germline V gene has CDR1 SNHLY and CDR2 FYNNEI. This record comes from a study of blood T cells in healthy people across ages. On the study more broadly: About one barcoded beta molecule per two T cells was captured by template switching.

Whole-study results and caveats: Strongly correlated with naive T cell percentage was TCR beta diversity.

The second PCR ran about 6 to 12 cycles with a sample-barcoded 5' primer and J-beta primers. Tags on each cDNA molecule came from a template-switch adaptor with 12 random nucleotides. TCRdb reprocessed the 5' RACE reads with MiXCR, giving one entry per CDR3 protein. The profile covers some 900,000 distinct CDR3 sequences, with around 48% appearing a single time and around 15% taken by the ten largest. The source material was blood. This TCR was sampled from a man aged 30 to 45 in good health. The chain links TRBV2 to TRBJ2-3; weak D call: TRBD2 (5 bases). The CDR3 bases are TGTGCCAGCAGTGAATATGGGAGAGGTACGCAGTATTTT. Translating it yields CASSEYGRGTQYF. The complete variable domain, with remaining parts taken from reference TRBV2 and TRBJ2-3, reads EPEVTQTPSHQVTQMGQEVILRCVPISNHLYFYWYRQILGQKVEFLVSFYNNEISEKSEIFDDQFSVERPDGSNFTLKIRSTKLEDSAMYFCASSEYGRGTQYFGPGTRLTVL.